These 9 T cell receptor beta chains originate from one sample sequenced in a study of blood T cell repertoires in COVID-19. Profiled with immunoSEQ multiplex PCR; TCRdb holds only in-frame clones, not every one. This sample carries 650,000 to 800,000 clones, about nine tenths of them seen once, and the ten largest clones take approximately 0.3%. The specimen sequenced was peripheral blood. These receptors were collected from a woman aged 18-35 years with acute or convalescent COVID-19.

The DNA of the CDR3 is TGTGCCAGCAGCTTGGGCAGGGGCAGGAGGATGAATTCACCCCTCCACTTT. Protein product: CASSLGRGRRMNSPLHF. The rearrangement uses TRBV11-2 and TRBJ1-6; maybe TRBD1 (6 bases). Per germline, CDR1 SGHAT and CDR2 FQNNGV. The CDR3 is 17 amino acids. V lost 3 bases and J 7 bases, leaving 19 bases between the germline ends.

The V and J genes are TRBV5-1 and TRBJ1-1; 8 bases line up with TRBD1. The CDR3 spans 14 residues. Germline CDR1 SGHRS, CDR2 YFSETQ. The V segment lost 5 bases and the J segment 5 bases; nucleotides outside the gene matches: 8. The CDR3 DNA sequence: TGCGCCAGCAGACGACAGGGGCAAGGGACTGAAGCTTTCTTT. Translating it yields CASRRQGQGTEAFF.

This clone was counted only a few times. CDR3 in DNA: TGTGCCAGCAGCGTACGGGACAGAGGATATGGCTACACCTTC. This translates into CASSVRDRGYGYTF. V usage is TRBV3-1 (or the pseudogene TRBV3-2) and J usage is TRBJ1-2, with 7 nucleotides matching TRBD1. V gave up 5 bases and J gave up 5 bases; unmatched junction bases: 8. This CDR3 spans 14 amino acids. Germline CDR1 LGHDT, CDR2 YNNKEL (reference sequence).

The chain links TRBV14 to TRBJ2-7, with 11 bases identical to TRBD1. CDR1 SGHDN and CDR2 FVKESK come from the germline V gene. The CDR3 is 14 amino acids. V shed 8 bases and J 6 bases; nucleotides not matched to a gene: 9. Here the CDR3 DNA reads TGTGCCAGCGCCCTGGACAGGGGGCAAGGCGAGCAGTACTTC. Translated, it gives CASALDRGQGEQYF.

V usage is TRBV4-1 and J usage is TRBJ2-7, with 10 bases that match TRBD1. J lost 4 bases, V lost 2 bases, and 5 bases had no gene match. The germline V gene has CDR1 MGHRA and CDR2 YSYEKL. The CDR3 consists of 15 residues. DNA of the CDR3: TGCGCCAGCAGCCAACCGCGGGACAGGGGTTACGAGCAGTACTTC. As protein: CASSQPRDRGYEQYF.

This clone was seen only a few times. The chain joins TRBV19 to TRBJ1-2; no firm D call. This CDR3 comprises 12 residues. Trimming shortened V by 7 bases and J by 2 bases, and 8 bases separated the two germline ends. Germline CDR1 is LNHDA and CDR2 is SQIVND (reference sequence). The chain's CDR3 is CASNGGNYGYTF. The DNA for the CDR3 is TGTGCCAGTAACGGCGGAAACTATGGCTACACCTTC. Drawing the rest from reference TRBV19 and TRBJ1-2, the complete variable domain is DGGITQSPKYLFRKEGQNVTLSCEQNLNHDAMYWYRQDPGQGLRLIYYSQIVNDFQKGDIAEGYSVSREKKESFPLTVTSAQKNPTAFYLCASNGGNYGYTFGSGTRLTVV.

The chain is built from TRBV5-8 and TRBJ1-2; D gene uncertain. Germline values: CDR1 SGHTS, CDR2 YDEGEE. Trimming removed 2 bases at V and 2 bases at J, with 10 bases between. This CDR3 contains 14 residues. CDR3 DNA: TGTGCCAGCAGCTTTGCGGCGGCAAACTATGGCTACACCTTC. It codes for CASSFAAANYGYTF.

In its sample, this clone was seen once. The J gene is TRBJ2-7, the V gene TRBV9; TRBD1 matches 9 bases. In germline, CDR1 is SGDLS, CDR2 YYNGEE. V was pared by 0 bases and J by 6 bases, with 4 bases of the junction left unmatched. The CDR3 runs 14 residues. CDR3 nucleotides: TGTGCCAGCAGCGTAGCTGGGACAGGGCTCGAGCAGTACTTC. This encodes CASSVAGTGLEQYF.

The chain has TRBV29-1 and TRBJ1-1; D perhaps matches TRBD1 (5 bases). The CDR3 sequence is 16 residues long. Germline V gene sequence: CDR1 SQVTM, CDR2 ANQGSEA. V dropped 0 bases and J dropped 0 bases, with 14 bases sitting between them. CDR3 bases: TGCAGCGTTGAAGATGGCAGGGAAGGGCTGAACACTGAAGCTTTCTTT. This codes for CSVEDGREGLNTEAFF.